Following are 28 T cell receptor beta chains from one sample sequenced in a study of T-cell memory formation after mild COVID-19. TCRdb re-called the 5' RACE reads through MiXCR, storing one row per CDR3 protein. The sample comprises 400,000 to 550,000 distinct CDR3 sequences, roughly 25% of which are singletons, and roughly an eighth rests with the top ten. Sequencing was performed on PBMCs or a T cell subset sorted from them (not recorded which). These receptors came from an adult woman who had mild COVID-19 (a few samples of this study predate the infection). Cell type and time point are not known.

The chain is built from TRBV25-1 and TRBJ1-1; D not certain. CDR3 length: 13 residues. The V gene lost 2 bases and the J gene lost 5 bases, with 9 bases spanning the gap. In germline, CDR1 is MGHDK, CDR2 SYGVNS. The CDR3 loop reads CASSEGLRTEAFF. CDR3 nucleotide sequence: TGTGCCAGCAGTGAAGGGTTGAGGACTGAAGCTTTCTTT.

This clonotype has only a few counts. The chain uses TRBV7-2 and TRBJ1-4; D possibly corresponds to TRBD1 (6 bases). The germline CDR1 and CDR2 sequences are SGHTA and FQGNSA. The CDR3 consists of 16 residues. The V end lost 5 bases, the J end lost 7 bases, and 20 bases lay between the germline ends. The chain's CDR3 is CASSELGGGRGEKLFF. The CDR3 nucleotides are TGTGCCAGCAGCGAACTAGGGGGAGGGAGGGGTGAAAAACTGTTTTTT.

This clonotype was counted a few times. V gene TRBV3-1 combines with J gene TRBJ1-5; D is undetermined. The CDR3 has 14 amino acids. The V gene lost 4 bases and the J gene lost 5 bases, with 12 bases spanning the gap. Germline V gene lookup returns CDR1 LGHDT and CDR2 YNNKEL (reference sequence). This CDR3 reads CASSPHHRDQPQHF. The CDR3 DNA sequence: TGTGCCAGCAGCCCTCACCATAGGGATCAGCCCCAGCATTTT.

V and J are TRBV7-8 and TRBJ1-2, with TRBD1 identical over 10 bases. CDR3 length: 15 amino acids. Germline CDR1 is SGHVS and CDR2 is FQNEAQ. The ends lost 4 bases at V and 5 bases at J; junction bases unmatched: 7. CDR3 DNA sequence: TGTGCCAGCAGCTCCCGACAGGGGGCCGGGTATGGCTACACCTTC. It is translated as CASSSRQGAGYGYTF.

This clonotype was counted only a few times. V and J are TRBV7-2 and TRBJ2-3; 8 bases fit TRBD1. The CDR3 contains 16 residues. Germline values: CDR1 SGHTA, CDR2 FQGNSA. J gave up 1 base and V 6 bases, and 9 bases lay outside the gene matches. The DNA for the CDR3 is TGTGCCAGCAGTCGAGGGGGCAGGGGGCGCACAGATACGCAGTATTTT. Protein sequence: CASSRGGRGRTDTQYF.

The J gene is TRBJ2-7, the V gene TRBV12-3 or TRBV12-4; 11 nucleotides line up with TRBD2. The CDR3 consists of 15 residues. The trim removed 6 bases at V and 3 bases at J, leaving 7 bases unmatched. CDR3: CASSHRLAGLYEQYF. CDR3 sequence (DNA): TGTGCCAGCAGCCACAGACTAGCGGGGCTCTACGAGCAGTACTTC.

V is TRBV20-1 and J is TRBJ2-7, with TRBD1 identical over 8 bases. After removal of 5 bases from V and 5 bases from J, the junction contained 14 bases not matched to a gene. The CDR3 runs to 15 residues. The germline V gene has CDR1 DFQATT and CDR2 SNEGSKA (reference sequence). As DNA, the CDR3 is TGCAGTGCTGGGGATGTAGGGACAGGACCCCACGAGCAGTACTTC. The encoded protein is CSAGDVGTGPHEQYF.

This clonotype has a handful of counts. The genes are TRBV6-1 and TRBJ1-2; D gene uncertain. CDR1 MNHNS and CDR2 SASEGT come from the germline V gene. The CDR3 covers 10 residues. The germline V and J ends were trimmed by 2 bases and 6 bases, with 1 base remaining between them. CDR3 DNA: TGTGCCAGCAGTGAACATGGCTACACCTTC. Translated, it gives CASSEHGYTF.

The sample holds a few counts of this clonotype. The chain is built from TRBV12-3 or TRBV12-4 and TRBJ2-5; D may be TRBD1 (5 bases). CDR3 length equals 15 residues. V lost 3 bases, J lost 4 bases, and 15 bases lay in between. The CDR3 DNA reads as TGTGCCAGCAGTTTTTCAGGGCACGGTGGAGAGACCCAGTACTTC. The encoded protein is CASSFSGHGGETQYF.

The DNA for the CDR3 is TGTGCCAGCAGTCTGGGGGGGAACTCAGCAGAGACCCAGTACTTC. It yields the protein CASSLGGNSAETQYF. The rearrangement uses TRBV7-2 and TRBJ2-5; TRBD2 agrees at 7 bases. J gave up 4 bases and V 6 bases, and 11 bases lay outside the gene matches. The CDR3 extends over 15 amino acids. Per the germline V gene, CDR1 is SGHTA and CDR2 is FQGNSA.

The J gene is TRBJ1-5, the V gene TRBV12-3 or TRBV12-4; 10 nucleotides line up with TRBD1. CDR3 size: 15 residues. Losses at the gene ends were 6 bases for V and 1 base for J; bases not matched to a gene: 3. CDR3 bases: TGTGCCAGCAGGGACAGGGGGTTGAGCAATCAGCCCCAGCATTTT. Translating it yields CASRDRGLSNQPQHF.

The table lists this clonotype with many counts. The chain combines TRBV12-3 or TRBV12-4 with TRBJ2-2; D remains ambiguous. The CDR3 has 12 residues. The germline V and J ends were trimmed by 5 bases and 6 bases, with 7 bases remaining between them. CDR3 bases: TGTGCCAGCAGTCTTAGGTCCGGGGAGCTGTTTTTT. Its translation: CASSLRSGELFF.

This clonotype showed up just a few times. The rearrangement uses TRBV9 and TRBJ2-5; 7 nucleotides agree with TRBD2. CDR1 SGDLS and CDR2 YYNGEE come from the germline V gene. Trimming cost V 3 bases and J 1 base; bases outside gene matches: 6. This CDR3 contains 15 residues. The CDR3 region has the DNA TGTGCCAGCAGCGCCCGACTAGCCGGCCAAGAGACCCAGTACTTC. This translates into CASSARLAGQETQYF.

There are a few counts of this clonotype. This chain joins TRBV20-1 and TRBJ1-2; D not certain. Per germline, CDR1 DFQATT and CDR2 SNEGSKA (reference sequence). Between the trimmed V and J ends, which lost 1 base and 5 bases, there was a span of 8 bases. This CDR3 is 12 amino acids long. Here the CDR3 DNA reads TGCAGTGCTAGAGGGATCCTGTATGGCTACACCTTC. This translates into CSARGILYGYTF.

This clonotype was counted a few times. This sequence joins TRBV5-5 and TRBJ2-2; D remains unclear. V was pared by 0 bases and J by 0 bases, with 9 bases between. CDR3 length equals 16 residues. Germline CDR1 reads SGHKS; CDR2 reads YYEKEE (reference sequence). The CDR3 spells CASSLEAGSNTGELFF. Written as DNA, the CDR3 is TGTGCCAGCAGCTTGGAGGCAGGATCGAACACCGGGGAGCTGTTTTTT.

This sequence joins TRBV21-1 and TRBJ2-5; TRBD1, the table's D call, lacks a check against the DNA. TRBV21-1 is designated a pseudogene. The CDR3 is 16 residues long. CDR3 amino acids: CASSKYPRVWWETQYF. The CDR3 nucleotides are TGTGCCAGCAGCAAATATCCCAGGGTCTGGTGGGAGACCCAGTACTTC.

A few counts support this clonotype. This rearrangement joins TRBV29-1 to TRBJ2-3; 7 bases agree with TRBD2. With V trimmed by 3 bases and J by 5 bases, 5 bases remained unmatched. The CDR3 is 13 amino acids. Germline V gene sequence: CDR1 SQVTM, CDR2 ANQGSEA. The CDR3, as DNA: TGCAGCGTTGATTCGCCTAGCGGAGATACGCAGTATTTT. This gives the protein CSVDSPSGDTQYF.

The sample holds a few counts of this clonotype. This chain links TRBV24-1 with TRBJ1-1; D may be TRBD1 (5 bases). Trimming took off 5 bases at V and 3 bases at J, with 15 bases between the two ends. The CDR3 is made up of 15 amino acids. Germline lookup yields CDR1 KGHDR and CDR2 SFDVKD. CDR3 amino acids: CATSAGTMWDTEAFF. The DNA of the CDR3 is TGTGCCACCAGTGCAGGGACGATGTGGGACACTGAAGCTTTCTTT.

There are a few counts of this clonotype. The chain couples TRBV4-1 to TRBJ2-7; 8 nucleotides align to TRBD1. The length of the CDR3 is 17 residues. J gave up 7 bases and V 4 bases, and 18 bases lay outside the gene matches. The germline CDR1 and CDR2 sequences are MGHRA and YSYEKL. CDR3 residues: CASSPLVFSGGAGEQYF. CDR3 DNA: TGCGCCAGCAGCCCTCTTGTCTTTTCAGGGGGCGCGGGGGAGCAGTACTTC.

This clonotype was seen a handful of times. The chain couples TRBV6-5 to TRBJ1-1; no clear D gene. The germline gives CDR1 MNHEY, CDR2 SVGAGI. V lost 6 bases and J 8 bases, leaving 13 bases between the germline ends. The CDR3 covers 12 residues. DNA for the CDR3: TGTGCCAGCAGATCCTTAAGAGGGGAAGCTTTCTTT. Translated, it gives CASRSLRGEAFF.

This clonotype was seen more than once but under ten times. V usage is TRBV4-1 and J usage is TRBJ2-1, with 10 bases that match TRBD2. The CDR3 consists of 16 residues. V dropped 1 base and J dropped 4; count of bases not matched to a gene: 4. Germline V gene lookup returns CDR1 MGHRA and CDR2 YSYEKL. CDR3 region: CASSQGAGGRYNEQFF. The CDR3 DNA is TGCGCCAGCAGCCAAGGAGCGGGGGGGAGGTACAATGAGCAGTTCTTC.

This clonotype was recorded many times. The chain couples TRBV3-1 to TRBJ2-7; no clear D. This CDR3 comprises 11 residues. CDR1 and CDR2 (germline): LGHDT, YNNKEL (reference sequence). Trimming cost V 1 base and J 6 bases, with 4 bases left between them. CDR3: CASSQGSEQYF. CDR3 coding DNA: TGTGCCAGCAGCCAAGGGAGCGAGCAGTACTTC.

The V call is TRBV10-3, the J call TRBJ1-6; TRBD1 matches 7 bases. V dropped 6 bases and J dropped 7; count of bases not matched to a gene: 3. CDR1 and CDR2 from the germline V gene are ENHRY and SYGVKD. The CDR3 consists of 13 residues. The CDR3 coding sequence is TGTGCCATCAGGGAGACAGGGAATTCACCCCTCCACTTT. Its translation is CAIRETGNSPLHF.

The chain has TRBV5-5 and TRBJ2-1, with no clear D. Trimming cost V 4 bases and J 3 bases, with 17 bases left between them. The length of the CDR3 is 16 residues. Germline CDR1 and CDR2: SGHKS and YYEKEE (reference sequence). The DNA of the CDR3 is TGTGCCAGCAGCCCGTCCTGGGTGCCCGGCTACAATGAGCAGTTCTTC. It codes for CASSPSWVPGYNEQFF.

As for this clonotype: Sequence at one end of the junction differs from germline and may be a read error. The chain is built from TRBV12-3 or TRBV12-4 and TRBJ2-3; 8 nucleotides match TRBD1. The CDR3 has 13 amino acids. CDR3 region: CASSLLFATGGSF. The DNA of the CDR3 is TGTGCCAGCAGTCTCTTGTTTGCCACAGGGGGGAGTTTT.

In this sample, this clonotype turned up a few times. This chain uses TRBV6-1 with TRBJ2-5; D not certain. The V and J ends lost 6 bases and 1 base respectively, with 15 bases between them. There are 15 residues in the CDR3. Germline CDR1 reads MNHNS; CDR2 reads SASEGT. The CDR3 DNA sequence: TGTGCCAGCAGCGCCTTTTGGCGGTCCCAAGAGACCCAGTACTTC. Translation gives CASSAFWRSQETQYF.

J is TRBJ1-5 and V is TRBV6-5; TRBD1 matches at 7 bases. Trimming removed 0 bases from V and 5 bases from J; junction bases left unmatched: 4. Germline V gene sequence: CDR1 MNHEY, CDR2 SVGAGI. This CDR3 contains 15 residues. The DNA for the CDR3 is TGTGCCAGCAGTTACTCACAGGGGTTGGATCAGCCCCAGCATTTT. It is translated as CASSYSQGLDQPQHF.

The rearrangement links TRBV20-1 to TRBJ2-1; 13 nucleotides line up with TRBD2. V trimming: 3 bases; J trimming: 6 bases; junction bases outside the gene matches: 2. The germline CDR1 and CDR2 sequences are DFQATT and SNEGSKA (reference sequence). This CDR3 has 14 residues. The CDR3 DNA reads TGCAGTGCTAGGGGACTAGCGGGAACCAATGAGCAGTTCTTC. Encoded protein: CSARGLAGTNEQFF.